This T cell receptor beta chain derives from a study of T-cell reconstitution after alpha-beta-depleted transplantation in children. This CDR3 is 16 amino acids long. Looked up from germline, CDR1 is SGHTA and CDR2 is FQGTGA. This clonotype was detected only a few times. One end of the junction is discordant with germline, which a read error may explain. Preparation of the TCRbeta library was carried out with unique molecular identifiers. In TCRdb, the PCR reads were re-called with MiXCR into one record per CDR3 protein. The sample holds 400,000 to 500,000 distinct CDR3 sequences, approximately 10% seen once.

Sequenced here: PBMCs from the stem cell graft donor, sampled from the stem cell graft. The chain couples TRBV7-3 to TRBJ2-4; TRBD1 is a possible D gene (6 bases). The sequence was collected from a human donor who donated a stem cell graft to a child with acute myeloid leukemia. The CDR3 loop reads CASSLSAGAGKNSQYF. CDR3 DNA: TGTGCCAGCAGCTTATCGGCAGGGGCAGGCAAAAACAGTCAGTACTTC.